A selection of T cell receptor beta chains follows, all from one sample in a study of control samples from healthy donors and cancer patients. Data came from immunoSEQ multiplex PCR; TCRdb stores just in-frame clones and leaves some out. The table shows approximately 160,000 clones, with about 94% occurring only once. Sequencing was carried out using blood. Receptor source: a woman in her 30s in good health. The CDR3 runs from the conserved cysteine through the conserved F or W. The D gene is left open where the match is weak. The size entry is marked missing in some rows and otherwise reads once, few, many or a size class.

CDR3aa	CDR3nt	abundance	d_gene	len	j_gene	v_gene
CSVEEQGYEQYF	TGCAGCGTTGAAGAGCAGGGCTACGAGCAGTACTTC	NA	NA	12	TRBJ2-7	TRBV29-1
CASSLGGWQYF	TGTGCCAGCAGCTTAGGGGGTTGGCAGTACTTC	NA	NA	11	TRBJ2-7	TRBV11-2
CASSSVYGTTDTQYF	TGTGCCAGCAGCTCGGTGTACGGGACCACAGATACGCAGTATTTT	once	NA	15	TRBJ2-3	TRBV7-8
CASSLPYSNQPQHF	TGTGCCAGCAGCTTACCTTATAGCAATCAGCCCCAGCATTTT	once	NA	14	TRBJ1-5	TRBV7-2
CASSLVRFSSTDTQYF	TGTGCCAGCAGCTTAGTACGGTTCTCTAGCACAGATACGCAGTATTTT	NA	NA	16	TRBJ2-3	TRBV7-8
CASSQDAASNYGYTF	TGTGCCAGCAGCCAAGATGCCGCGAGTAACTATGGCTACACCTTC	NA	NA	15	TRBJ1-2	TRBV4-2
CASSPGQGYSPLHF	TGTGCCAGCTCGCCGGGACAGGGTTATTCACCCCTCCACTTT	NA	TRBD1	14	TRBJ1-6	TRBV18
CSVGFGDYGYTF	TGCAGCGTTGGTTTTGGGGACTATGGCTACACCTTC	NA	NA	12	TRBJ1-2	TRBV29-1
CASSQEETQYF	TGCGCCAGCAGCCAAGAAGAGACCCAGTACTTC	NA	NA	11	TRBJ2-5	TRBV4-1
CASSPEGWEFSGANVLTF	TGTGCCAGCAGCCCAGAGGGGTGGGAATTTTCTGGGGCCAACGTCCTGACTTTC	NA	NA	18	TRBJ2-6	TRBV3-1/TRBV3-2
CASSSGTGVWNEQFF	TGTGCCAGCAGTTCCGGGACAGGGGTTTGGAATGAGCAGTTCTTC	NA	TRBD1	15	TRBJ2-1	TRBV28
CASSDPDRENTGELFF	TGTGCCAGCAGTGACCCTGACAGGGAGAACACCGGGGAGCTGTTTTTT	NA	TRBD1	16	TRBJ2-2	TRBV2
CASSFGDGRLNEQFF	TGTGCCAGCAGTTTCGGGGACGGCCGCCTCAATGAGCAGTTCTTC	NA	NA	15	TRBJ2-1	TRBV27
CSAVLYNEQFF	TGCAGTGCAGTTCTGTACAATGAGCAGTTCTTC	NA	NA	11	TRBJ2-1	TRBV20-1
CASSSYSRGSAGELFF	TGTGCCAGCAGCTCGTACTCTAGGGGGTCGGCCGGGGAGCTGTTTTTT	NA	NA	16	TRBJ2-2	TRBV6-2/TRBV6-3
CASSRRDSSGNTIYF	TGTGCCAGTAGTCGCCGGGACAGCTCTGGAAACACCATATATTTT	NA	TRBD1	15	TRBJ1-3	TRBV19
CASSFRDIYGYTF	TGTGCCAGCAGTTTTCGAGACATCTATGGCTACACCTTC	NA	NA	13	TRBJ1-2	TRBV12-3/TRBV12-4
CASSLYLADNEQFF	TGTGCCAGCAGCTTGTACCTAGCGGACAATGAGCAGTTCTTC	NA	TRBD2	14	TRBJ2-1	TRBV7-9
CASSQSSGGGSNSPLHF	TGTGCCAGCAGCCAATCAAGTGGGGGAGGGTCTAATTCACCCCTCCACTTT	NA	NA	17	TRBJ1-6	TRBV3-1/TRBV3-2
CATSAAPGTAQETQYF	TGTGCCACCAGTGCGGCTCCAGGGACAGCCCAAGAGACCCAGTACTTC	once	TRBD1	16	TRBJ2-5	TRBV24-1
CASSYSEGGGYTF	TGTGCCAGCAGTTACTCGGAGGGGGGTGGCTACACCTTC	NA	NA	13	TRBJ1-2	TRBV6-5
CASSSGFSVGKLFF	TGTGCCAGCAGCTCAGGGTTTAGTGTCGGAAAACTGTTTTTT	NA	NA	14	TRBJ1-4	TRBV5-5
CASSPYATNEKLFF	TGTGCCAGTAGTCCATATGCAACTAATGAAAAACTGTTTTTT	NA	NA	14	TRBJ1-4	TRBV19
CASSDSSSNTGELFF	TGTGCCAGCAGTGACTCGTCCTCTAACACCGGGGAGCTGTTTTTT	NA	NA	15	TRBJ2-2	TRBV6-4
CASRLGGGSGNEQYF	TGTGCCAGCAGGCTTGGGGGGGGTTCGGGAAACGAGCAGTACTTC	NA	TRBD2	15	TRBJ2-7	TRBV2
CASSYTGLSYNEQFF	TGTGCCAGCAGTTACACCGGGCTTTCCTACAATGAGCAGTTCTTC	NA	NA	15	TRBJ2-1	TRBV6-2/TRBV6-3
CASSVAQNTGELFF	TGTGCCAGCAGCGTAGCTCAAAACACCGGGGAGCTGTTTTTT	NA	NA	14	TRBJ2-2	TRBV9
CATSDGGRNNEQFF	TGTGCCACCAGTGATGGGGGACGGAACAATGAGCAGTTCTTC	NA	NA	14	TRBJ2-1	TRBV24-1
CAISRTQDQPQHF	TGTGCCATCAGTAGGACACAAGATCAGCCCCAGCATTTT	NA	NA	13	TRBJ1-5	TRBV10-3
CASSLSSAGGGGPQHF	TGTGCCAGCAGTTTATCATCGGCAGGGGGTGGGGGCCCCCAGCATTTT	once	TRBD1	16	TRBJ1-5	TRBV28
CASSYRETYGYTF	TGTGCCAGCAGTTACAGGGAAACCTATGGCTACACCTTC	NA	NA	13	TRBJ1-2	TRBV6-5
CATSRDPGVGSNQPQHF	TGTGCCACCAGCAGAGACCCGGGGGTGGGGAGCAATCAGCCCCAGCATTTT	NA	NA	17	TRBJ1-5	TRBV15
CASSQVGQPGSQYF	TGCGCCAGCAGCCAAGTCGGACAGCCAGGGTCCCAGTACTTC	NA	NA	14	TRBJ2-5	TRBV4-1
CASSLYPEGAKNIQYF	TGTGCCAGCAGTTTGTACCCGGAGGGGGCCAAAAACATTCAGTACTTC	NA	NA	16	TRBJ2-4	TRBV6-5